This T cell receptor (beta chain) emerged from a study of OX40 agonist ivuxolimab in advanced cancers. Notes on this clone: Antigen: not known.

Overall study findings and caveats: By week 6 at 0.1 to 3.0 mg/kg, blood CD4+ and CD8+ T cells had expanded clonally. Clonal expansion was among the lowest in partial responders at 0.1-3.0 mg/kg, especially CD8+.

TCRdb keeps only in-frame clones here, not all; method: immunoSEQ multiplex PCR. The sample has about 42,000 clones, around 83% seen once. V dropped 0 bases and J dropped 2 bases, with 16 bases sitting between them. Germline V gives CDR1 LGHNA, CDR2 YSLEER. CDR3 length: 18 residues. The material sequenced was CD4+ or CD8+ T cells sorted from blood, taken in a trial of the OX40 agonist ivuxolimab. The V and J genes are TRBV4-3 and TRBJ1-4; TRBD1 might be the D (5 bases). This sequence originates from an adult with an advanced solid tumor such as melanoma, head and neck, liver or kidney cancer. DNA for the CDR3: TGCGCCAGCAGCCAAGATCCGGCAGGGCCCAGGACTAATGAAAAACTGTTTTTT. This codes for CASSQDPAGPRTNEKLFF.